This TCR beta chain was documented in a study of PD-1 blockade in classical Hodgkin lymphoma. Trimming removed 0 bases from V and 3 bases from J, with 10 bases in between. The V gene's germline CDR1 is SGHRS and CDR2 YFSETQ. The CDR3 extends over 14 amino acids. By share, this clone ranks as medium-sized. Relapse was seen in all patients after autologous stem cell transplantation, and brentuximab vedotin exposure was variable. Profiling relied on immunoSEQ multiplex PCR, and the TCRdb table lists in-frame clones only, not all of them. Of nearly 25,000 clones listed, roughly three quarters were seen once; the top ten hold 2.5% to 4%.

The material was peripheral blood mononuclear cells (PBMCs), obtained at baseline. The sequence derives from a human donor with classical Hodgkin lymphoma. V usage is TRBV5-1 and J usage is TRBJ2-7, with no clear D. Written as DNA, the CDR3 is TGCGCCAGCAGCTTGGACAGTCTTCACTACGAGCAGTACTTC. Its protein is CASSLDSLHYEQYF.